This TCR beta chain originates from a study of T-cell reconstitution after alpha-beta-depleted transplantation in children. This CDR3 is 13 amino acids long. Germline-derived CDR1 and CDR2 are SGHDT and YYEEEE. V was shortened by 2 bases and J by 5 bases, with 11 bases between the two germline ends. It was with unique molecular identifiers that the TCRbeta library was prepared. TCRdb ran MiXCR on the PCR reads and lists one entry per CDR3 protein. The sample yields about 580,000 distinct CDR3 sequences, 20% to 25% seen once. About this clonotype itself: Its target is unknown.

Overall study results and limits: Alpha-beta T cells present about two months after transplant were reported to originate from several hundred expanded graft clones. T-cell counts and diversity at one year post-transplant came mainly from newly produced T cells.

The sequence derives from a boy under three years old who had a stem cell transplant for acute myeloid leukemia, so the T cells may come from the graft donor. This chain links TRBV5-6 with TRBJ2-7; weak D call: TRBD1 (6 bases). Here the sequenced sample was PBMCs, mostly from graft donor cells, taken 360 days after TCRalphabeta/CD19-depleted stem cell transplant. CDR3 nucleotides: TGTGCCAGCAGCTTTCCAGGGGCCGACGAGCAGTACTTC. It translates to CASSFPGADEQYF. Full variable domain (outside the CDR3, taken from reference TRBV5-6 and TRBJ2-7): DAGVTQSPTHLIKTRGQQVTLRCSPKSGHDTVSWYQQALGQGPQFIFQYYEEEERQRGNFPDRFSGHQFPNYSSELNVNALLLGDSALYLCASSFPGADEQYFGPGTRLTVT.